These 21 T cell receptor beta chains share one sample of origin, sequenced in a study of low-dose radiotherapy and immunotherapy resistance in tumors. Alpha and beta chains were covered, as first-strand cDNA relied on TRAV- and TRBV-specific primers. It was with a constant-region primer and a V-primer adapter that TCRs were amplified over around 18 PCR cycles. TCRdb passed the reads through MiXCR, listing each CDR3 protein once. The table records almost 45,000 distinct CDR3 sequences, 25% of them present only once. The time point here: after trial treatment. Treatment of the sample: LDRT plus nivolumab, ipilimumab, low-dose cyclophosphamide and aspirin (RACIN trial). The sequences come from PBMCs, collected after low-dose radiotherapy plus immunotherapy. These receptors were taken from a male donor with prostate cancer.

The chain joins TRBV25-1 to TRBJ2-5; D may be TRBD2 (6 bases). The CDR3 has 13 residues. Germline V gene sequence: CDR1 MGHDK, CDR2 SYGVNS. Between the trimmed V and J ends, which lost 5 bases and 10 bases, there was a span of 17 bases. CDR3 sequence reads: CASSLTGTASQYF. CDR3 DNA sequence: TGTGCCAGCAGTCTTACCGGGACTGCCAGCCAGTACTTC.

This clonotype appeared many times. V and J are TRBV4-1 and TRBJ2-1, with D unresolved. Between the trimmed V and J ends, which lost 0 bases and 0 bases, there was a span of 9 bases. The CDR3 spans 16 residues. CDR1 is MGHRA, CDR2 YSYEKL, per germline. CDR3 coding DNA: TGCGCCAGCAGCCAAGACGAGTCCTACTCCTACAATGAGCAGTTCTTC. Translated: CASSQDESYSYNEQFF.

This clonotype was seen ten or more times. CDR3 DNA: TGTGCCAGTAGGGGACTAGCGGGAGGGCCCGGGGAGCTGTTTTTT. It encodes CASRGLAGGPGELFF. The genes are TRBV19 and TRBJ2-2; TRBD2 agrees at 16 bases. This CDR3 is 15 amino acids long. From germline, CDR1 is LNHDA and CDR2 SQIVND (reference sequence). J gave up 6 bases and V 6 bases, and 1 base lay outside the gene matches.

Concerning this clonotype itself: A far larger clone is a single base away, which makes a read error likely. The chain employs TRBV7-6 and TRBJ1-2; 8 bases agree with TRBD1. The CDR3 extends over 16 amino acids. The V segment lost 5 bases and the J segment 3 bases; nucleotides outside the gene matches: 11. Germline V gives CDR1 SGHVS, CDR2 FNYEAQ. The CDR3 is CASSLITTGQDYGYTF. The CDR3 nucleotides read TGTGCCAGCAGCCTTATTACGACGGGACAGGACTATGGCTACACCTTC.

This clonotype was observed at least ten times. The chain recombines TRBV7-2 with TRBJ2-1; the match to TRBD2 covers 11 bases. This CDR3 comprises 16 residues. Trimming removed 1 base from V and 7 bases from J; junction bases left unmatched: 6. Germline CDR1 SGHTA, CDR2 FQGNSA. The CDR3: CASSLGVLAGVNEQFF. CDR3 coding DNA: TGTGCCAGCAGCTTAGGCGTACTAGCGGGGGTAAATGAGCAGTTCTTC.

This clonotype was counted many times. The chain uses TRBV2 and TRBJ1-4, with D unresolved. The germline V gene has CDR1 SNHLY and CDR2 FYNNEI. V was pared by 8 bases and J by 5 bases, with 6 bases between. The CDR3 is 11 residues long. This chain's CDR3 is CASGENEKLFF. The CDR3 DNA reads as TGTGCCAGCGGAGAAAATGAAAAACTGTTTTTT.

This clonotype was seen at least ten times. CDR3 sequence: CSGALTASGGYTF. Here the CDR3 DNA reads TGCAGCGGGGCCTTAACAGCTTCTGGTGGCTACACCTTC. This chain links TRBV29-1 with TRBJ1-2; no definite D call. Germline V CDR1 and CDR2: SQVTM, ANQGSEA. The ends were cut back, 7 bases at V and 7 bases at J, with 19 bases in the middle. The CDR3 runs to 13 residues.

This clonotype was counted ten times or more. The chain carries TRBV9 and TRBJ2-7; 11 bases match TRBD2. The junction had 4 bases not matched to a gene; V was cut back by 1 base and J by 1 base. CDR3 size: 16 residues. CDR1 is SGDLS and CDR2 is YYNGEE in the germline V gene. CDR3 sequence (DNA): TGTGCCAGCAGCGTAAGCTCTAGCGGGGGGTCCTACGAGCAGTACTTC. Protein product: CASSVSSSGGSYEQYF.

The chain uses TRBV20-1 and TRBJ1-1; 10 nucleotides agree with TRBD1. In germline, CDR1 is DFQATT, CDR2 SNEGSKA (reference sequence). The junction had 6 bases not matched to a gene; V was cut back by 6 bases and J by 5 bases. CDR3 length equals 13 residues. The CDR3 coding sequence is TGCAGTGCGCCGGGACAGGGGAGGACTGAAGCTTTCTTT. Translated, it gives CSAPGQGRTEAFF.

This clonotype was seen many times. The chain has TRBV7-8 and TRBJ1-5; tentatively, D is TRBD1 (6 bases). V lost 3 bases and J lost 9, with 21 bases in between. The CDR3 is made up of 16 amino acids. Per germline, CDR1 SGHVS and CDR2 FQNEAQ. CDR3 sequence reads: CASSLRSGGGPGPQHF. CDR3 coding DNA: TGTGCCAGCAGCTTGCGGTCGGGGGGCGGCCCGGGGCCCCAGCATTTT.

This clonotype was counted between two and nine times. This chain links TRBV5-6 with TRBJ2-1; 9 bases match TRBD1. The CDR3 totals 15 residues. V dropped 2 bases and J dropped 8; count of bases not matched to a gene: 8. Germline lookup yields CDR1 SGHDT and CDR2 YYEEEE. CDR3 nucleotides: TGTGCCAGCAGCTTCGGGACAGGGAGGAGCGATGAGCAGTTCTTC. It codes for CASSFGTGRSDEQFF. Full variable domain (rest looked up from reference TRBV5-6 and TRBJ2-1): DAGVTQSPTHLIKTRGQQVTLRCSPKSGHDTVSWYQQALGQGPQFIFQYYEEEERQRGNFPDRFSGHQFPNYSSELNVNALLLGDSALYLCASSFGTGRSDEQFFGPGTRLTVL.

The chain links TRBV19 to TRBJ1-1; 7 bases fit TRBD1. Germline V gene lookup returns CDR1 LNHDA and CDR2 SQIVND (reference sequence). J was trimmed by 3 bases and V by 10 bases; bases with no gene match: 8. CDR3 length: 13 residues. The CDR3 spells CATQTGRHTEAFF. The CDR3 DNA reads as TGTGCCACCCAGACAGGGCGGCACACTGAAGCTTTCTTT.

This clonotype was seen repeatedly, ten times or more. Here the CDR3 reads CASSKPPDTIYF. CDR3 sequence (DNA): TGTGCCAGCAGCAAACCCCCAGACACCATATATTTT. The V call is TRBV21-1, the J call TRBJ1-3; the D call of TRBD1 is as the table states it, not checked on the DNA. TRBV21-1 is a documented pseudogene. CDR3 length equals 12 residues.

This clonotype was seen repeatedly, ten times or more. The genes are TRBV5-1 and TRBJ2-1, with 11 bases fitting TRBD2. Germline V gives CDR1 SGHRS, CDR2 YFSETQ. There are 15 residues in the CDR3. The trim removed 4 bases at V and 8 bases at J, leaving 8 bases unmatched. The CDR3 DNA reads TGCGCCAGCAGCCACTCGATAGCGGGGGGGGATGAGCAGTTCTTC. Amino acid sequence: CASSHSIAGGDEQFF. The full variable domain, with the rest looked up from reference TRBV5-1 and TRBJ2-1, is KAGVTQTPRYLIKTRGQQVTLSCSPISGHRSVSWYQQTPGQGLQFLFEYFSETQRNKGNFPGRFSGRQFSNSRSEMNVSTLELGDSALYLCASSHSIAGGDEQFFGPGTRLTVL.

This clonotype was counted ten times or more. The genes are TRBV29-1 and TRBJ1-2, with D hard to call. From germline, CDR1 is SQVTM and CDR2 ANQGSEA. The V gene lost 6 bases and the J gene lost 4 bases, with 9 bases spanning the gap. The CDR3 consists of 11 residues. CDR3 sequence (DNA): TGCAGCGTAACCGATTCCTATGGCTACACCTTC. Amino acid sequence: CSVTDSYGYTF.

This clonotype appeared many times. V and J are TRBV18 and TRBJ2-3; unclear D gene. This CDR3 is 15 amino acids long. CDR1 KGHSH and CDR2 LQKENI come from the germline V gene. The germline V and J ends were trimmed by 4 bases and 0 bases, with 11 bases remaining between them. The CDR3 is CASSQNAASTDTQYF. CDR3 nucleotide sequence: TGTGCCAGCTCACAGAACGCGGCTAGCACAGATACGCAGTATTTT.

J is TRBJ2-7 and V is TRBV28; 7 nucleotides match TRBD2. This CDR3 region has 15 residues. Trimming cost V 5 bases and J 2 bases; bases outside gene matches: 9. The germline gives CDR1 MDHEN, CDR2 SYDVKM. CDR3 nucleotide sequence: TGTGCCAGCAGTCGCCCGGGCGGGAGTACCTACGAGCAGTACTTC. This encodes CASSRPGGSTYEQYF. The full variable domain, rest sourced from reference TRBV28 and TRBJ2-7, is DVKVTQSSRYLVKRTGEKVFLECVQDMDHENMFWYRQDPGLGLRLIYFSYDVKMKEKGDIPEGYSVSREKKERFSLILESASTNQTSMYLCASSRPGGSTYEQYFGPGTRLTVT.

This clonotype was observed at least ten times. The chain joins TRBV5-1 to TRBJ1-4; 8 bases fit TRBD1. Germline V lookup: CDR1 SGHRS, CDR2 YFSETQ. After removal of 5 bases from V and 3 bases from J, the junction contained 3 bases not matched to a gene. There are 14 residues in the CDR3. The CDR3, as DNA: TGCGCCAGCAGACCGGACAGGGCTAATGAAAAACTGTTTTTT. Its protein is CASRPDRANEKLFF.

This clonotype was counted at least ten times. The chain recombines TRBV20-1 with TRBJ2-6; D is perhaps TRBD1 or TRBD2 (5 bases each). The CDR3 length is 16 residues. The V end lost 3 bases, the J end lost 2 bases, and 14 bases lay between the germline ends. From germline, CDR1 is DFQATT and CDR2 SNEGSKA (reference sequence). The CDR3 DNA reads TGCAGTGCTAGTAGCCCGGGGCCGACTGGGGCCAACGTCCTGACTTTC. Its protein is CSASSPGPTGANVLTF.

Many counts were recorded for this clonotype. The V gene is TRBV18, the J gene TRBJ2-7, with a possible D match to TRBD1 (6 bases). V gave up 3 bases and J gave up 2 bases, with 11 bases separating them. The CDR3 runs 14 residues. Germline V lookup: CDR1 KGHSH, CDR2 LQKENI. This CDR3 is CASSPLGTTYEQYF. CDR3 coding DNA: TGTGCCAGCTCACCCCTCGGGACAACCTACGAGCAGTACTTC.

This clonotype was observed at least ten times. The rearrangement links TRBV6-2 or TRBV6-3 to TRBJ2-2, with D possibly TRBD2 on 6 matching bases. Per the germline V gene, CDR1 is MNHEY and CDR2 is SVGEGT. Trimming pared 5 bases from V and 5 bases from J, leaving 15 bases between. The length of the CDR3 is 15 residues. The DNA of the CDR3 is TGTGCCAGCAGTGAGGTGGCCGGGAGTACCGGGGAGCTGTTTTTT. Its translation: CASSEVAGSTGELFF.